Presented here are 16 T cell receptor beta chains from one specimen sequenced in a study of shared clonotypes between healthy human individuals. The method was immunoSEQ multiplex PCR; TCRdb's version includes in-frame clones alone and lacks a portion of them. Here the sample spans some 980,000 clones, 70% to 85% being singletons. The sequencing input was memory CD4+ T cells sorted from blood. Subset given: CD45RA-negative fraction. These receptors were taken from a young man in good health.

This chain connects TRBV7-2 to TRBJ2-3; 8 nucleotides match TRBD2. Germline-derived CDR1 and CDR2 are SGHTA and FQGNSA. There are 14 residues in the CDR3. V shed 3 bases, J shed 3 bases, and the junction held 2 bases outside the gene matches. The CDR3 DNA is TGTGCCAGCAGCTTTACTAGCGGAACAGATACGCAGTATTTT. Translation gives CASSFTSGTDTQYF.

This chain joins TRBV30 and TRBJ1-5; 7 positions agree with TRBD1. Germline assignment: CDR1 GTSNPN and CDR2 SVGIG (reference sequence). This CDR3 comprises 15 residues. J was trimmed by 4 bases and V by 2 bases; bases with no gene match: 8. The CDR3: CAWSIRGALNQPQHF. As DNA, the CDR3 is TGTGCCTGGAGTATCAGGGGGGCCCTTAATCAGCCCCAGCATTTT.

The chain carries TRBV5-6 and TRBJ2-3; D not certain. Germline loops: CDR1 SGHDT, CDR2 YYEEEE. Trimming shortened V by 1 base and J by 2 bases, and 8 bases separated the two germline ends. This CDR3 has 14 residues. The CDR3 loop reads CASSLPRDTDTQYF. For the CDR3, the DNA is TGTGCCAGCAGCTTGCCAAGGGACACAGATACGCAGTATTTT.

This chain connects TRBV6-5 to TRBJ1-2; possibly TRBD1 for D (5 bases). Deletions cut 0 bases from V and 4 bases from J, with 9 bases between. The CDR3 totals 14 residues. Germline CDR1 MNHEY, CDR2 SVGAGI. This chain's CDR3 is CASSYSPQGYGYTF. CDR3 DNA: TGTGCCAGCAGTTACTCGCCTCAGGGCTATGGCTACACCTTC.

This clone was observed once. The chain employs TRBV5-4 and TRBJ2-5, with no clear D. This CDR3 region has 14 residues. Germline CDR1 SGHNT, CDR2 YYREEE (reference sequence). The V end was cut by 3 bases, the J end by 2 bases, with 11 bases between. The DNA of the CDR3 is TGTGCCAGCAGCTCAGGCCAGGTTCAAGAGACCCAGTACTTC. Its protein is CASSSGQVQETQYF.

Only one count was recorded for this clone. The V and J genes are TRBV6-6 and TRBJ2-7; 12 bases map to TRBD2. This CDR3 spans 14 amino acids. The J segment lost 6 bases and the V segment lost 5 bases, leaving 5 bases of the junction unmatched. The germline V gene encodes CDR1 MNHNY and CDR2 SVGAGI (reference sequence). The CDR3 coding sequence is TGTGCCAGCAGTCAACAGACTAGCGGGAGCGAGCAGTACTTC. This sequence encodes CASSQQTSGSEQYF.

The rearrangement joins TRBV19 to TRBJ1-2; D unclear. The CDR3 consists of 13 residues. The germline CDR1 and CDR2 sequences are LNHDA and SQIVND (reference sequence). Trimming left V 4 bases short and J 7 bases short, with 13 bases between. The CDR3 DNA follows: TGTGCCAGTAGTAGAAGGGAGGGAGTTGGCTACACCTTC. Its protein product is CASSRREGVGYTF.

This clone was found a few times. J is TRBJ1-1 and V is TRBV5-6, with TRBD1 matching 10 bases. Germline V gene data show CDR1 as SGHDT and CDR2 as YYEEEE. This CDR3 is 16 amino acids long. V was pared by 4 bases and J by 1 base, with 7 bases of the junction left unmatched. The DNA for the CDR3 is TGTGCCAGCAGCCTAGGGACAGGGGATTGGAACACTGAAGCTTTCTTT. Its protein is CASSLGTGDWNTEAFF. Full variable domain (outside the CDR3, taken from reference TRBV5-6 and TRBJ1-1): DAGVTQSPTHLIKTRGQQVTLRCSPKSGHDTVSWYQQALGQGPQFIFQYYEEEERQRGNFPDRFSGHQFPNYSSELNVNALLLGDSALYLCASSLGTGDWNTEAFFGQGTRLTVV.

The rearrangement joins TRBV6-5 to TRBJ1-6, with a weak D call TRBD1 (6 bases). The germline V gene has CDR1 MNHEY and CDR2 SVGAGI. The CDR3 has 13 residues. Trimming pared 6 bases from V and 10 bases from J, leaving 13 bases between. CDR3 sequence reads: CASSAGEGSPLHF. In nucleotides, the CDR3 is TGTGCCAGCAGCGCAGGGGAGGGATCACCCCTCCACTTT.

V is TRBV5-6 and J is TRBJ1-5; D is undetermined. Between the trimmed V and J ends, which lost 0 bases and 1 base, there was a span of 8 bases. The CDR3 sequence is 15 residues long. Germline CDR1 is SGHDT and CDR2 is YYEEEE. Here the CDR3 reads CASSLGAGSNQPQHF. CDR3 in DNA: TGTGCCAGCAGCTTGGGAGCTGGGAGCAATCAGCCCCAGCATTTT.

This clone was counted many times. The J gene is TRBJ2-3, the V gene TRBV10-1, with D perhaps TRBD2 (5 bases). CDR1 is WNHNN, CDR2 SYGVQD, per germline (reference sequence). The CDR3 sequence is 15 residues long. V lost 1 base, J lost 0 bases, and 8 bases lay in between. As DNA, the CDR3 is TGCGCCAGCAGTGAGTTTGGCGGGAGCACAGATACGCAGTATTTT. It yields the protein CASSEFGGSTDTQYF.

The CDR3 nucleotides read TGTGCCAGCAGTGAAGGGACAGGGGACACTGAAGCTTTCTTT. This encodes CASSEGTGDTEAFF. The chain couples TRBV2 to TRBJ1-1, with TRBD1 matching over 9 bases. CDR3 length: 14 residues. The V gene's germline CDR1 is SNHLY and CDR2 FYNNEI. J lost 3 bases, V lost 1 base, and 0 bases had no gene match.

This rearrangement joins TRBV7-7 to TRBJ2-3, with D perhaps matching TRBD1 or TRBD2 (5 bases each). The CDR3 is 12 residues long. The germline gives CDR1 SSHAT, CDR2 FNYEAQ (reference sequence). CDR3 amino acids: CALGVGTDTQYF. The CDR3, as DNA: TGTGCTCTGGGGGTAGGCACAGATACGCAGTATTTT.

V is TRBV7-2 and J is TRBJ2-2, with 9 bases identical to TRBD1. Germline-derived CDR1 and CDR2 are SGHTA and FQGNSA. V lost 4 bases to trimming and J lost 8 bases; unmatched junction nucleotides: 8. This CDR3 spans 15 amino acids. The CDR3 loop reads CASSSRTGVAGELFF. DNA for the CDR3: TGTGCCAGCAGCTCCAGGACAGGGGTGGCGGGGGAGCTGTTTTTT.

This clone came up once. This chain links TRBV7-3 with TRBJ2-5, with 7 bases that match TRBD1. CDR3 size: 13 residues. The V gene's germline CDR1 is SGHTA and CDR2 FQGTGA. Trimming at V came to 5 bases and at J to 6 bases, leaving 6 bases not matched to a gene. The CDR3 sequence: CASSETDRKTQYF. DNA of the CDR3: TGTGCCAGCAGCGAAACGGACAGGAAGACCCAGTACTTC. Full variable domain (missing parts from reference TRBV7-3 and TRBJ2-5): GAGVSQTPSNKVTEKGKYVELRCDPISGHTALYWYRQSLGQGPEFLIYFQGTGAADDSGLPNDRFFAVRPEGSVSTLKIQRTERGDSAVYLCASSETDRKTQYFGPGTRLLVL.

The chain couples TRBV19 to TRBJ1-5; D ambiguous. This CDR3 is 16 amino acids long. Trimming took off 8 bases at V and 0 bases at J, with 17 bases between the two ends. From germline, CDR1 is LNHDA and CDR2 SQIVND (reference sequence). Here the CDR3 DNA reads TGTGCCAGTCACGACGGCGGATCTTATAGCAATCAGCCCCAGCATTTT. Protein: CASHDGGSYSNQPQHF.